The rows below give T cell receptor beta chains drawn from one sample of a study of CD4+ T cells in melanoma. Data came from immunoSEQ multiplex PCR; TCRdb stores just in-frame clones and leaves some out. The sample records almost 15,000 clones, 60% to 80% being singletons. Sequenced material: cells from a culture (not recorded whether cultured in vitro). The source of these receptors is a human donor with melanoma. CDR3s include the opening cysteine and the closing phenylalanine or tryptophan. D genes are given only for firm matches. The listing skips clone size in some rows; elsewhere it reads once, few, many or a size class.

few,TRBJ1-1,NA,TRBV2,CASTLTGTMNTEAFF,TGTGCCAGCACCCTCACCGGGACCATGAACACTGAAGCTTTCTTT
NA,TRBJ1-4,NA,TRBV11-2,CASSLRLHGNEKLFF,TGTGCCAGCAGCTTAAGGTTACACGGGAATGAAAAACTGTTTTTT
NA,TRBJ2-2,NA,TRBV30,CAWTEANTGELFF,TGTGCCTGGACAGAGGCGAACACCGGGGAGCTGTTTTTT
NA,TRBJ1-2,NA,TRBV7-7,CASSFLANYGYTF,TGTGCCAGCAGCTTTTTGGCTAACTATGGCTACACCTTC
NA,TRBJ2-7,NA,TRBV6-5,CASSYSTDYEQYF,TGTGCCAGCAGTTACTCGACAGATTACGAGCAGTACTTC
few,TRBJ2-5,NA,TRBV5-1,CASSLGSGRETQYF,TGCGCCAGCAGCTTAGGGTCTGGGAGAGAGACCCAGTACTTC
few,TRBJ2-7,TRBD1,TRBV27,CASSRQGIYEQYF,TGTGCCAGCTCAAGACAGGGGATCTACGAGCAGTACTTC
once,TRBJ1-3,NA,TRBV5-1,CASSLGQHSGNTIYF,TGCGCCAGCAGCTTGGGTCAGCACTCTGGAAACACCATATATTTT
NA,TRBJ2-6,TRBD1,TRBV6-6,CASSPQGVGANVLTF,TGTGCCAGCAGTCCTCAGGGGGTTGGGGCCAACGTCCTGACTTTC
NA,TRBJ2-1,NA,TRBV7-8,CASSSSGPRGEQFF,TGTGCCAGCAGCTCGTCCGGGCCGCGCGGTGAGCAGTTCTTC
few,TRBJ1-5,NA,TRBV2,CASSEQGGNQPQHF,TGTGCCAGCAGTGAACAGGGAGGCAATCAGCCCCAGCATTTT
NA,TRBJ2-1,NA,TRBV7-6,CASSFSGLLSSYNEQFF,TGTGCCAGCAGCTTCTCGGGACTCCTGAGCTCCTACAATGAGCAGTTCTTC
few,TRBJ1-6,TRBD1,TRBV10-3,CAISELTGRSPLHF,TGTGCCATCAGTGAGTTGACAGGGCGGTCACCCCTCCACTTT
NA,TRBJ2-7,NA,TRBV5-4,CASSPRGPYEQYF,TGTGCCAGCAGCCCGCGGGGTCCCTACGAGCAGTACTTC
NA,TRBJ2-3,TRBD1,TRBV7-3,CASSSKGQGSADTQYF,TGTGCCAGCAGCTCCAAGGGACAGGGAAGTGCAGATACGCAGTATTTT
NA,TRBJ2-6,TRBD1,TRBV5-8,CADRVTGANVLTF,TGTGCCGACAGGGTTACTGGGGCCAACGTCCTGACTTTC
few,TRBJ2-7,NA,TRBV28,CASSSQGPYEQYF,TGTGCCAGCAGTTCCCAGGGTCCCTACGAGCAGTACTTC
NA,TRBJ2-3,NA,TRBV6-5,CASSSRGFSTDTQYF,TGTGCCAGCAGTTCGAGGGGGTTTAGCACAGATACGCAGTATTTT
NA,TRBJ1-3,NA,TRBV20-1,CSARVVNTIYF,TGCAGTGCTAGAGTGGTAAACACCATATATTTT
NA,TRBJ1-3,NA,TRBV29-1,CSVGGHSSSGNTIYF,TGCAGCGTTGGGGGACATTCGAGCTCTGGAAACACCATATATTTT
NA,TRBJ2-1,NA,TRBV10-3,CAISLQGGDEQFF,TGTGCCATCAGTCTTCAGGGTGGGGATGAGCAGTTCTTC
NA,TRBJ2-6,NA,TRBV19,CASSIWSSGANVLTF,TGTGCCAGTAGTATATGGAGCTCTGGGGCCAACGTCCTGACTTTC
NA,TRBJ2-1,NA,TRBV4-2,CASSQGQGGFNEQFF,TGTGCCAGCAGCCAAGGGCAGGGGGGTTTCAATGAGCAGTTCTTC
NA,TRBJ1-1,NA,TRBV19,CASSKARMNTEAFF,TGTGCCAGTAGTAAGGCAAGAATGAACACTGAAGCTTTCTTT
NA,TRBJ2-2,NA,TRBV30,CAWSANTGELFF,TGTGCCTGGAGTGCGAACACCGGGGAGCTGTTTTTT
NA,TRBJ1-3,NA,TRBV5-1,CASSLREGGSGNTIYF,TGCGCCAGCAGCTTAAGAGAGGGGGGATCCGGAAACACCATATATTTT
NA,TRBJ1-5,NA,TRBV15,CATSRDLGNQPQHF,TGTGCCACCAGCAGAGATCTGGGCAATCAGCCCCAGCATTTT
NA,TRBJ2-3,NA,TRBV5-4,CASSNQGPDTQYF,TGTGCCAGCAGCAACCAGGGGCCAGATACGCAGTATTTT
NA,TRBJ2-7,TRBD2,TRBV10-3,CAIAAGGPREEQYF,TGTGCCATCGCTGCGGGGGGCCCTCGGGAGGAGCAGTACTTC
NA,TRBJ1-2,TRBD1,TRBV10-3,CAISEFESGTGPNYGYTF,TGTGCCATCAGTGAGTTCGAATCCGGGACAGGACCCAACTATGGCTACACCTTC
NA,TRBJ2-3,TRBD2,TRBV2,CASSGTSVATDTQYF,TGTGCCAGCAGTGGGACTAGCGTTGCCACAGATACGCAGTATTTT
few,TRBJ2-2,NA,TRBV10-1,CASSDYTGELFF,TGCGCCAGCAGCGATTACACCGGGGAGCTGTTTTTT
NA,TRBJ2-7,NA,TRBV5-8,CASSLTRTSYEQYF,TGTGCCAGCAGCTTGACACGAACCTCCTACGAGCAGTACTTC
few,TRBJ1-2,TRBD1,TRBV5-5,CASSLTGQGSYGYTF,TGTGCCAGCAGCTTGACGGGACAGGGTTCCTATGGCTACACCTTC
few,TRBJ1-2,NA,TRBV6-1,CASSIEQVSGYTF,TGTGCCAGCAGTATAGAGCAAGTGTCCGGCTACACCTTC
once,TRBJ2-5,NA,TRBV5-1,CASSLAPERETQYF,TGCGCCAGCAGCTTGGCGCCGGAGAGAGAGACCCAGTACTTC
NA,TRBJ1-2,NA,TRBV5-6,CASSSLNSNYGYTF,TGTGCCAGCAGCTCCCTTAACTCTAACTATGGCTACACCTTC
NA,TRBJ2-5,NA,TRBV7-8,CASSDTGARETQYF,TGTGCCAGCAGCGATACAGGCGCTCGGGAGACCCAGTACTTC
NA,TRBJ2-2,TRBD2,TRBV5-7,CASSLLPGLENTGELFF,TGTGCCAGCAGCTTACTACCGGGACTAGAGAACACCGGGGAGCTGTTTTTT
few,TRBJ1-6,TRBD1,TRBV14,CASSPTGVYNSPLHF,TGTGCCAGCAGCCCGACAGGGGTTTATAATTCACCCCTCCACTTT
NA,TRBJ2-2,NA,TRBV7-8,CASSPQPNRLGGELFF,TGTGCCAGCAGCCCCCAACCCAATCGGCTGGGCGGGGAGCTGTTTTTT
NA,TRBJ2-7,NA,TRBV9,CASSALWLTARTYEQYF,TGTGCCAGCAGCGCTCTATGGCTTACAGCACGAACCTACGAGCAGTACTTC
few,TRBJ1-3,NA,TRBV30,CAWRETGSRNTIYF,TGTGCCTGGAGGGAAACAGGGTCCCGGAACACCATATATTTT
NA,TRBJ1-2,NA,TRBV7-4,CASSFLANYGYTF,TGTGCCAGCAGCTTTTTGGCTAACTATGGCTACACCTTC
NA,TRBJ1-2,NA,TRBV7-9,CASSTSTTGNAYGYTF,TGTGCCAGCAGCACCTCCACGACAGGTAACGCCTATGGCTACACCTTC
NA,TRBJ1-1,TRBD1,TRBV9,CASSTGTGGARNTEAFF,TGTGCCAGCAGCACTGGGACAGGGGGCGCACGGAACACTGAAGCTTTCTTT
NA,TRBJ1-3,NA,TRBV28,CASTLSHSGNTIYF,TGTGCCAGCACCCTCAGCCACTCTGGAAACACCATATATTTT
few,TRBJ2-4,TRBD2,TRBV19,CASGAGGGALAKNIQYF,TGTGCCAGTGGGGCTGGCGGGGGGGCCCTAGCCAAAAACATTCAGTACTTC
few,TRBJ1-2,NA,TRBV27,CASSLSSRHPRYGYTF,TGTGCCAGCAGTTTATCGAGCAGGCATCCCCGCTATGGCTACACCTTC